This TCR beta chain was profiled in a study of Graves' ophthalmopathy and Graves' hyperthyroidism. The study, taken as a whole, reports: Most expanded clonotypes in thyroid above 0.001 frequency also showed up in blood.

As regards this clonotype: Its cognate antigen is unknown.

Germline CDR1 SNHLY, CDR2 FYNNEI. V lost 6 bases and J 0 bases, leaving 15 bases between the germline ends. CDR3 length: 16 amino acids. The authors amplified TCR beta CDR3 regions from RNA transcripts. Second-round multiplex PCR followed a first-round RT-PCR using HTBI primers. In TCRdb, the multiplex PCR reads were re-called with MiXCR into one record per CDR3 protein. The data show roughly 220,000 distinct CDR3 sequences, 45% seen once. The chain joins TRBV2 to TRBJ1-3, with D possibly being TRBD1 (5 bases). The clonotype originates from an adult man with Graves' ophthalmopathy. The sample taken for sequencing was peripheral blood. The CDR3 nucleotides read TGTGCCAGCAGCTTCCGGGGCGGCAACTCTGGAAACACCATATATTTT. It encodes CASSFRGGNSGNTIYF.